This record looks at one T cell receptor beta chain sequence and its context. The record originates from a study of T cells after somatic rescue of genetic block. Generated by immunoSEQ multiplex PCR, the TCRdb table keeps only in-frame clones and is missing some. The repertoire holds approximately 70,000 clones, with more than 75% as singletons. The TCR comes from a man younger than 45. The sequenced sample consisted of peripheral blood mononuclear cells (PBMCs).

The CDR3 bases are TGTGCCAGCAGCTCGCCCCTGGGGGTAGCGTTATCTTACAATGAGCAGTTCTTC. Translating gives CASSSPLGVALSYNEQFF. The chain links TRBV7-8 to TRBJ2-1; D possibly uses TRBD1 or TRBD2 (5 bases each). CDR1 and CDR2 (germline): SGHVS, FQNEAQ. V shed 4 bases and J shed 4 bases, with 23 bases lying between them. The CDR3 runs to 18 residues.